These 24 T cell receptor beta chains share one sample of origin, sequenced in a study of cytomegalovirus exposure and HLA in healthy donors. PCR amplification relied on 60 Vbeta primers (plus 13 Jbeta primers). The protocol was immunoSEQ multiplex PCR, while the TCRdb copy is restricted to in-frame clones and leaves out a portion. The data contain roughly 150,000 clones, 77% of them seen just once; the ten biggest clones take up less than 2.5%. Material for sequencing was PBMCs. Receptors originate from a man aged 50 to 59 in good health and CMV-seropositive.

The CDR3 sequence: CASSYAEGAYGYTF. In DNA form, the CDR3 reads TGTGCCAGCAGTTACGCAGAAGGGGCTTATGGCTACACCTTC. The J gene is TRBJ1-2, the V gene TRBV6-5; tentative D call: TRBD1 (5 bases). In germline, CDR1 is MNHEY, CDR2 SVGAGI. CDR3 size: 14 residues. Deletions cut 2 bases from V and 5 bases from J, with 12 bases between.

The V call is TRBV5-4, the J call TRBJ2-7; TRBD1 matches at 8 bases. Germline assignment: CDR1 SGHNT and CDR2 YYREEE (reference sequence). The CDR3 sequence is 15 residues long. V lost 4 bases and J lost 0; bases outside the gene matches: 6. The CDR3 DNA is TGTGCCAGCAGCCCGGGGACAGGCAACTCCTACGAGCAGTACTTC. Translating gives CASSPGTGNSYEQYF.

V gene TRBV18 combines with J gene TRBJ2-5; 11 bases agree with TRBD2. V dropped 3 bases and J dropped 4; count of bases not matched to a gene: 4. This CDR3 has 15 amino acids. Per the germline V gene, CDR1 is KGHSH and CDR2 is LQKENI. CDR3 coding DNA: TGTGCCAGCTCACCCCCCGGACTAGCGGGAGAGACCCAGTACTTC. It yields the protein CASSPPGLAGETQYF.

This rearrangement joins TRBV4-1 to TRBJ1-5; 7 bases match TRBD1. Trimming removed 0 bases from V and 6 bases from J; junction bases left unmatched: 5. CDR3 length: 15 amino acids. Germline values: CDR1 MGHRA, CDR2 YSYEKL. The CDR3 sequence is CASSQDYRGSQPQHF. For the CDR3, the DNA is TGCGCCAGCAGCCAAGATTACAGGGGATCTCAGCCCCAGCATTTT.

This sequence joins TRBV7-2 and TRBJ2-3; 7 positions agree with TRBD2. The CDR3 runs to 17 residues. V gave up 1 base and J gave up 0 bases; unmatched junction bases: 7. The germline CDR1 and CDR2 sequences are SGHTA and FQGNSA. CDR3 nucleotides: TGTGCCAGCAGCTTAGTGGGGGGACTAACCAGCACAGATACGCAGTATTTT. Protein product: CASSLVGGLTSTDTQYF.

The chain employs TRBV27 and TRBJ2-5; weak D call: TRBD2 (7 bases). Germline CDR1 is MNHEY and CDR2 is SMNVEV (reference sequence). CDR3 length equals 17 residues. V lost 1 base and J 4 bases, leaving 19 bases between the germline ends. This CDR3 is CASSLLPKAGARETQYF. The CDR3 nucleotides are TGTGCCAGCAGTTTATTACCCAAGGCGGGGGCCCGAGAGACCCAGTACTTC.

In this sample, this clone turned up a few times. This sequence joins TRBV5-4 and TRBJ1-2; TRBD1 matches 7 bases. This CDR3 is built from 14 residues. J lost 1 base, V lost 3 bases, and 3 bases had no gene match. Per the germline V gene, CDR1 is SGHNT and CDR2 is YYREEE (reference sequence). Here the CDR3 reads CASSWGDSNYGYTF. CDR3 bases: TGTGCCAGCAGCTGGGGGGACAGTAACTATGGCTACACCTTC.

CDR3 region: CSAATAVVTFF. CDR3 coding DNA: TGCAGTGCGGCCACAGCAGTCGTAACTTTCTTT. V is TRBV20-1 and J is TRBJ1-1; unclear D gene. V was cut by 6 bases and J by 12 bases, with 17 bases left in between. The CDR3 sequence is 11 residues long. CDR1 is DFQATT, CDR2 SNEGSKA, per germline (reference sequence).

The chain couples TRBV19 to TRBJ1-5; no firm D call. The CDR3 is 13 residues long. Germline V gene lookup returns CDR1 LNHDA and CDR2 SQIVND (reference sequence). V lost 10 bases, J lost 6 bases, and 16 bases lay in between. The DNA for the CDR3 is TGTGCCACCGAAGCGAGGGCTGGTCAGCCCCAGCATTTT. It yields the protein CATEARAGQPQHF.

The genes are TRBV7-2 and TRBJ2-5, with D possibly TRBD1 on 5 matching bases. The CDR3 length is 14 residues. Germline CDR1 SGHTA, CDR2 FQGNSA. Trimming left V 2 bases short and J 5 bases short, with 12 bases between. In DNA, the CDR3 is TGTGCCAGCAGCTTAAGACAGCTTAGGGAGACCCAGTACTTC. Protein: CASSLRQLRETQYF.

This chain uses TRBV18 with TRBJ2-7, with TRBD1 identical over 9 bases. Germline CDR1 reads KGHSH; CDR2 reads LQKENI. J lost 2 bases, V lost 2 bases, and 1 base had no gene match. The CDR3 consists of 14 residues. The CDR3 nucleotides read TGTGCCAGCTCACCAGGGACAGGGCCCTACGAGCAGTACTTC. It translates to CASSPGTGPYEQYF.

CDR3 protein: CASSGYHAGYYEQYF. Written as DNA, the CDR3 is TGTGCCAGTAGTGGGTATCACGCGGGATACTACGAGCAGTACTTC. The rearrangement links TRBV19 to TRBJ2-7; a weak D match, TRBD2 (6 bases). Trimming stripped 5 bases from V and 3 bases from J, with 17 bases between. The CDR3 spans 15 residues. Germline loops: CDR1 LNHDA, CDR2 SQIVND (reference sequence). Based on the CDR3 plus reference TRBV19 and TRBJ2-7, the full variable domain is DGGITQSPKYLFRKEGQNVTLSCEQNLNHDAMYWYRQDPGQGLRLIYYSQIVNDFQKGDIAEGYSVSREKKESFPLTVTSAQKNPTAFYLCASSGYHAGYYEQYFGPGTRLTVT.

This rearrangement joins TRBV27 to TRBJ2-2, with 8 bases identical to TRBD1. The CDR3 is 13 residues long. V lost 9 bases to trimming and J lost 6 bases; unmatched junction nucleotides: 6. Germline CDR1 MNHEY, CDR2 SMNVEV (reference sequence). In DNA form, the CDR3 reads TGTGCCAGTAGGACAGGGTTGGCCGGGGAGCTGTTTTTT. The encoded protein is CASRTGLAGELFF.

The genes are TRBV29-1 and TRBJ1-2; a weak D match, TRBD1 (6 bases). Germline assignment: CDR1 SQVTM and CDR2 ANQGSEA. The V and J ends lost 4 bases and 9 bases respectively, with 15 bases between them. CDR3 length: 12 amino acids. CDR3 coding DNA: TGCAGCGTTGCATCAGGGGATTACAGCTACACCTTC. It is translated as CSVASGDYSYTF. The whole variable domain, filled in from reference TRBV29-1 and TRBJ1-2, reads SAVISQKPSRDICQRGTSLTIQCQVDSQVTMMFWYRQQPGQSLTLIATANQGSEATYESGFVIDKFPISRPNLTFSTLTVSNMSPEDSSIYLCSVASGDYSYTFGSGTRLTVV.

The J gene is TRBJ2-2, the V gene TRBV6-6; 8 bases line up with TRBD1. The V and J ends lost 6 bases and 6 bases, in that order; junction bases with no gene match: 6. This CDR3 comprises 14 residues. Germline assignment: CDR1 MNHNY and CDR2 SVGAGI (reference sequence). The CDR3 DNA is TGTGCCAGCAGGCTGACAGGGGAGGCCGGGGAGCTGTTTTTT. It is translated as CASRLTGEAGELFF.

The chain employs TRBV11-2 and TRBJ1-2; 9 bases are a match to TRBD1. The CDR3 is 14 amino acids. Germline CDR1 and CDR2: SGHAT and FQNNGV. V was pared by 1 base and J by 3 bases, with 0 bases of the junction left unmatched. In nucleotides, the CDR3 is TGTGCCAGCAGCTTAGGGACAGGGGACTATGGCTACACCTTC. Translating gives CASSLGTGDYGYTF. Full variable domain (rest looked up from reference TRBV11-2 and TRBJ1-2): EAGVAQSPRYKIIEKRQSVAFWCNPISGHATLYWYQQILGQGPKLLIQFQNNGVVDDSQLPKDRFSAERLKGVDSTLKIQPAKLEDSAVYLCASSLGTGDYGYTFGSGTRLTVV.

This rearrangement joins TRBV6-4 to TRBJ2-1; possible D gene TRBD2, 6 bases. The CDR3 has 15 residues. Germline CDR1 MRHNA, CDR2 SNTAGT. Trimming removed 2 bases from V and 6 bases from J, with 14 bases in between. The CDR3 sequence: CASSDMPGRGNEQFF. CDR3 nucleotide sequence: TGTGCCAGCAGTGACATGCCAGGGCGGGGCAATGAGCAGTTCTTC.

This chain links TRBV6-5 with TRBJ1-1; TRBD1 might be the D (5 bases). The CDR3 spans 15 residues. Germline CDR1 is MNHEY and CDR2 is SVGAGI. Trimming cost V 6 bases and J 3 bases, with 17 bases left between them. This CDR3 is CASSLGAGWDTEAFF. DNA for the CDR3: TGTGCCAGCAGCCTCGGCGCAGGGTGGGACACTGAAGCTTTCTTT.

CDR3 DNA sequence: TGTGCCAGTAGTACTTCAACAGGGGGACCCGAAGCTTTCTTT. It is translated as CASSTSTGGPEAFF. The rearrangement links TRBV19 to TRBJ1-1; 8 nucleotides line up with TRBD1. The CDR3 loop spans 14 amino acids. V shed 4 bases, J shed 8 bases, and the junction held 9 bases outside the gene matches. In germline, CDR1 is LNHDA, CDR2 SQIVND (reference sequence).

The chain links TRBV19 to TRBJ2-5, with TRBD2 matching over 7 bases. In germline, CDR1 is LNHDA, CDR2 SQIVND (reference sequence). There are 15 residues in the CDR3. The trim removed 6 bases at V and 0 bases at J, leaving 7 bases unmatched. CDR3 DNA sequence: TGTGCCAGTAGAGAGCGAGCGGGGAACCAAGAGACCCAGTACTTC. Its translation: CASRERAGNQETQYF. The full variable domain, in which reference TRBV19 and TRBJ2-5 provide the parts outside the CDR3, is DGGITQSPKYLFRKEGQNVTLSCEQNLNHDAMYWYRQDPGQGLRLIYYSQIVNDFQKGDIAEGYSVSREKKESFPLTVTSAQKNPTAFYLCASRERAGNQETQYFGPGTRLLVL.

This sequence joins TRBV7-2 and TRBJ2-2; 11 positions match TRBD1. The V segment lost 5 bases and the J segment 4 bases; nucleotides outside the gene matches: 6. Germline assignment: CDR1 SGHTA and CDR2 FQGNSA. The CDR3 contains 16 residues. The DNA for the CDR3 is TGTGCCAGCAGCCCAGGACAGGGGGCGGGCACCGGGGAGCTGTTTTTT. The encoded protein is CASSPGQGAGTGELFF.

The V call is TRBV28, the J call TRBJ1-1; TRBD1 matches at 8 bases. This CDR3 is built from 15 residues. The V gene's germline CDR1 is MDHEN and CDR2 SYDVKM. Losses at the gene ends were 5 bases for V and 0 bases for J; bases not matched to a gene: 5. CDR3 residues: CASSAPGQVNTEAFF. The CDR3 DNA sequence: TGTGCCAGCAGTGCACCGGGACAGGTGAACACTGAAGCTTTCTTT.

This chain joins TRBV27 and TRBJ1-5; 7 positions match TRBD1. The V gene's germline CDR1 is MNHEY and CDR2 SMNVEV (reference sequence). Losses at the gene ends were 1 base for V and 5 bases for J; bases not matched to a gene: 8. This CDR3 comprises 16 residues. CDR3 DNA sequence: TGTGCCAGCAGTTTATGGGGGACAGCAAGGGATCAGCCCCAGCATTTT. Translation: CASSLWGTARDQPQHF.

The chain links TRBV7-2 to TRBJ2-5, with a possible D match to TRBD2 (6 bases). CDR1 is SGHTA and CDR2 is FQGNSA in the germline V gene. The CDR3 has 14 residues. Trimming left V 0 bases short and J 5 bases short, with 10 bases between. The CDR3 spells CASSLAAGLETQYF. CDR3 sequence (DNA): TGTGCCAGCAGCTTAGCCGCGGGGTTGGAGACCCAGTACTTC.